This T cell receptor (beta chain) is from a study of cytomegalovirus exposure and HLA in healthy donors. Study-wide points: One variant, a missense change in DCLRE1C, was linked in a later analysis to TCR beta V- and J-gene trimming. Most of the TCR beta V segments (in an earlier analysis) were productive either about 87% or about 30% of the time. In vitro data verified a few CMV-associated chains as specific for CMV antigens.

About this clone: Its antigen is not known.

The V gene end was trimmed by 0 bases and the J gene end by 5 bases; junction bases not matched to a gene: 11. This CDR3 is 17 amino acids long. Germline CDR1 LGHNA, CDR2 YSLEER. PCR involved 60 Vbeta and 13 Jbeta primers. Assay: immunoSEQ multiplex PCR; the TCRdb copy retains only in-frame clones and omits some. This table holds some 120,000 clones, under 20% found once. The chain joins TRBV4-3 to TRBJ2-7; 9 nucleotides match TRBD2. The sequencing input was PBMCs. This TCR was recovered from a female donor in good health and CMV-seropositive. CDR3 in DNA: TGCGCCAGCAGCCAAGATTGGGGGCGGGGGGGCATTAACGAGCAGTACTTC. This encodes CASSQDWGRGGINEQYF.